This record covers a single T cell receptor beta chain. Its cognate antigen has yet to be identified. Per-base quality was not reported, and no clone a single base away is much larger than it. Library prep was done by the immunoSEQ multiplex PCR assay. Entries here come from immuneACCESS through TCRdb and include only in-frame sequences with V and J called. Some clones fail to appear in such tables; in the studies checked, an unresolved V gene covers under half of the shortfall, and the cause of the remainder is unknown. The sample data list fewer than 80,000 clones, and nearly 95% of these were observed just once. Together, the top ten hold less than 0.15% of the sample. This specimen belongs to a study of T cell changes during pregnancy in multiple sclerosis (dated by TCRdb to about 2019). General notes on the study: The study examined how the T cell repertoire changed over the course of pregnancy in women with multiple sclerosis.

The CDR3 sequence holds 15 residues, the cysteine and phenylalanine included. Only the CDR3 part of the read is kept: 45 bases, read in frame from the first base. V and J lose 0 bases and 6 bases, and a span of 12 bases separates them. Reading the germline V gene gives CDR1 MDHEN and CDR2 SYDVKM. The source was CD4+ T cells from peripheral blood mononuclear cells, collected after pregnancy. The clonotype was recovered from a female donor with multiple sclerosis, enrolled in a pregnancy study. Here the chain combines TRBV28 and TRBJ2-1; 6 matching bases give a weak D call of TRBD1. For the CDR3, the sequence is CASSLWGATGNEQFF. The DNA reads TGTGCCAGCAGTTTATGGGGGGCAACTGGCAATGAGCAGTTCTTC.